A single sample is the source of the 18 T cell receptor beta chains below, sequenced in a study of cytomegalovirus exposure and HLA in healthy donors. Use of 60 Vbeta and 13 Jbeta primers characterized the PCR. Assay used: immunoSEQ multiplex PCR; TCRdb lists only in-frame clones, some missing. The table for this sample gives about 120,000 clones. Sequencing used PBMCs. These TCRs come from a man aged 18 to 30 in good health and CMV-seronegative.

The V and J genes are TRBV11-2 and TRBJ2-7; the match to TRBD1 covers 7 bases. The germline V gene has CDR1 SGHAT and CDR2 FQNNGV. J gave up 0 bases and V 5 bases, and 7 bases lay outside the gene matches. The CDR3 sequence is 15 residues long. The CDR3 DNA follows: TGTGCCAGCAGCCCGCAACAGGGGAGCTCCTACGAGCAGTACTTC. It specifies CASSPQQGSSYEQYF.

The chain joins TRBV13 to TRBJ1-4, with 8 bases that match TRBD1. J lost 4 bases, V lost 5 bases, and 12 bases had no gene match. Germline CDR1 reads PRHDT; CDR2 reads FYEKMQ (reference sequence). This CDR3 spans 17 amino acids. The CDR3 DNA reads TGTGCCAGCAGCCCCCCCGCAGGGGGCCGCGGTAATGAAAAACTGTTTTTT. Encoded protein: CASSPPAGGRGNEKLFF. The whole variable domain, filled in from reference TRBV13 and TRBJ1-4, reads AAGVIQSPRHLIKEKRETATLKCYPIPRHDTVYWYQQGPGQDPQFLISFYEKMQSDKGSIPDRFSAQQFSDYHSELNMSSLELGDSALYFCASSPPAGGRGNEKLFFGSGTQLSVL.

The CDR3 loop reads CASSEKGGGNGYEQYF. CDR3 nucleotides: TGTGCCAGCAGTGAAAAGGGCGGCGGGAATGGCTACGAGCAGTACTTC. V usage is TRBV6-1 and J usage is TRBJ2-5; possibly TRBD2 for D (6 bases). The J call is in doubt because the DNA end fits TRBJ2-7 better. This CDR3 has 16 residues. Germline lookup yields CDR1 MNHNS and CDR2 SASEGT.

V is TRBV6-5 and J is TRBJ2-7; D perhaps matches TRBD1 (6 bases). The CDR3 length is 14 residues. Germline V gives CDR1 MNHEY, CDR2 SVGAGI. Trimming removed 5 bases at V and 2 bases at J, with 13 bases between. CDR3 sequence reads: CASSHIQGTYEQYF. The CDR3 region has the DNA TGTGCCAGCAGTCACATACAGGGTACCTACGAGCAGTACTTC.

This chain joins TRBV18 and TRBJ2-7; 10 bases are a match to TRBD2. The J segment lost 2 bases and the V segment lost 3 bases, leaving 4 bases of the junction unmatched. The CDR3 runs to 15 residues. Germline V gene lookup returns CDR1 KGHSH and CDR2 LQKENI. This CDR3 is CASSPLAGETYEQYF. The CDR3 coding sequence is TGTGCCAGCTCACCCCTAGCGGGAGAGACCTACGAGCAGTACTTC. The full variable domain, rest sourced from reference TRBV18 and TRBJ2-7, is NAGVMQNPRHLVRRRGQEARLRCSPMKGHSHVYWYRQLPEEGLKFMVYLQKENIIDESGMPKERFSAEFPKEGPSILRIQQVVRGDSAAYFCASSPLAGETYEQYFGPGTRLTVT.

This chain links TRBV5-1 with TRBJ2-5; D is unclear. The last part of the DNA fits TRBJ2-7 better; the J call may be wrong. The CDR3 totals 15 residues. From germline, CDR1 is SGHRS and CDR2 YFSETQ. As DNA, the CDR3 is TGCGCCAGCAGCTTGGGTGCGTTCGTCTCCTACGAGCAGTACTTC. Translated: CASSLGAFVSYEQYF.

CDR3 protein: CASSQTGYTEAFF. The CDR3, as DNA: TGTGCCAGCAGCCAAACGGGGTACACTGAAGCTTTCTTT. The chain uses TRBV13 and TRBJ1-1; D is unresolved. V lost 5 bases and J 3 bases, leaving 10 bases between the germline ends. Germline V gives CDR1 PRHDT, CDR2 FYEKMQ (reference sequence). The CDR3 covers 13 residues.

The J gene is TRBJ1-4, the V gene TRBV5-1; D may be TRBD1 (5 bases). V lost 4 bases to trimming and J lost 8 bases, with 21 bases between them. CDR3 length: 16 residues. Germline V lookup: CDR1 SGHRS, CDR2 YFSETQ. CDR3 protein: CASSPDGGGNGEKLFF. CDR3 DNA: TGCGCCAGCAGCCCGGACGGGGGAGGGAATGGAGAAAAACTGTTTTTT.

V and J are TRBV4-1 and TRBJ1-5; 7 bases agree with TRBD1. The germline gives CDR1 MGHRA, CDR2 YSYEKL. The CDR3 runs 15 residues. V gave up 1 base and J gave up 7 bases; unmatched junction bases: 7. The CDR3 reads CASSQVQGIRQPQHF. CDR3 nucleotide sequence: TGCGCCAGCAGCCAAGTACAGGGGATTCGGCAGCCCCAGCATTTT.

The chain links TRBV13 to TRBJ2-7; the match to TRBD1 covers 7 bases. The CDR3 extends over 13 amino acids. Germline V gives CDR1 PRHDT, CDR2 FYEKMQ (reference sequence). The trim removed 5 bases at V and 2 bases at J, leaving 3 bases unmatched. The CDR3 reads CASSQGTAYEQYF. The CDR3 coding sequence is TGTGCCAGCAGCCAAGGGACAGCCTACGAGCAGTACTTC.

CDR3 sequence (DNA): TGTGCCAGCAGCGACTACTCCTACAATGAGCAGTTCTTC. As protein: CASSDYSYNEQFF. The gene calls are TRBV7-6 and TRBJ2-1; D is possibly TRBD2 (5 bases). The CDR3 has 13 amino acids. Per germline, CDR1 SGHVS and CDR2 FNYEAQ. The ends were cut back, 5 bases at V and 0 bases at J, with 5 bases in the middle.

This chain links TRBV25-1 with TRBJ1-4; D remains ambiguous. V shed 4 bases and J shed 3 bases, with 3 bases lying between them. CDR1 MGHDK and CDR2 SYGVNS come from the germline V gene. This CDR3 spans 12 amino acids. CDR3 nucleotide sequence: TGTGCCAGCAGTGCCTCTAATGAAAAACTGTTTTTT. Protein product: CASSASNEKLFF.

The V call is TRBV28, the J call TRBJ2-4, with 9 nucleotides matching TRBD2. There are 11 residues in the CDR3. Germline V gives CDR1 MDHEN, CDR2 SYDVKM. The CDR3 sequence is CACGGENIQYF. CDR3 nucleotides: TGTGCATGCGGGGGGGAAAACATTCAGTACTTC.

CDR3 coding DNA: TGTGCCAGTAGTATTGGGACTAGCGGACAAGAGACCCAGTACTTC. Residues: CASSIGTSGQETQYF. This sequence joins TRBV19 and TRBJ2-5; 11 positions agree with TRBD2. CDR1 LNHDA and CDR2 SQIVND come from the germline V gene (reference sequence). J gave up 2 bases and V 3 bases, and 2 bases lay outside the gene matches. This CDR3 spans 15 amino acids.

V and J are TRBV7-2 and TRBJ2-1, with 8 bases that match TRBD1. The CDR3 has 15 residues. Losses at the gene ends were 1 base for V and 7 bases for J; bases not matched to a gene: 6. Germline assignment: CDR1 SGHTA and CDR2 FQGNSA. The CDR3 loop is CASSLDRGKINEQFF. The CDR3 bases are TGTGCCAGCAGCTTAGACAGGGGGAAGATAAATGAGCAGTTCTTC.

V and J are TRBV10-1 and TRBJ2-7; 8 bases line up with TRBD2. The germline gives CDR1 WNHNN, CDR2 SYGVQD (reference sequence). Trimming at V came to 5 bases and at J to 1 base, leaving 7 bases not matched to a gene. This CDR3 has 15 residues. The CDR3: CASSNSGDLSYEQYF. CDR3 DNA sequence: TGCGCCAGCAGTAATAGCGGGGACCTATCCTACGAGCAGTACTTC.

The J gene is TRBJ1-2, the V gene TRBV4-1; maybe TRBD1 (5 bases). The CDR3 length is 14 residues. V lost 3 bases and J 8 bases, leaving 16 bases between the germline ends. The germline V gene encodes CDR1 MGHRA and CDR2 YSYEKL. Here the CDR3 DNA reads TGCGCCAGCAGCCAGGCACCAGGGAATTGGGGCTACACCTTC. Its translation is CASSQAPGNWGYTF.

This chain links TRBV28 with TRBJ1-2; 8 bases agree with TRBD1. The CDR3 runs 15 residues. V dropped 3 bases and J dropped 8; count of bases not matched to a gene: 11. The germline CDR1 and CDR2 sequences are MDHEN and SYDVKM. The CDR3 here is CASSFHSGGFYGYTF. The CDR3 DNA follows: TGTGCCAGCAGTTTTCATTCAGGGGGCTTTTACGGCTACACCTTC.